A single sample gave rise to the 13 T cell receptor beta chains below, sequenced in a study of T cells in Graves' hyperthyroidism and ophthalmopathy. The source material, RNA transcripts, was used to amplify TCR beta CDR3 regions. The HTBI primer set was used in a first-round RT-PCR of the TCR CDR3. TCRdb processed the multiplex PCR reads anew with MiXCR; each CDR3 protein has one entry. In the table there are some 600,000 distinct CDR3 sequences, about 15% of which are singletons. The sequencing sample was made of blood. The receptors originated from a woman aged 25 to 45 with Graves' hyperthyroidism that later progressed to Graves' ophthalmopathy.

This clonotype was seen many times. The chain uses TRBV28 and TRBJ1-2; TRBD1 matches 9 bases. The trim removed 6 bases at V and 5 bases at J, leaving 7 bases unmatched. The CDR3 has 14 residues. Germline lookup yields CDR1 MDHEN and CDR2 SYDVKM. CDR3 nucleotides: TGTGCCAGCAGCCTTTGGGGACAGGGTTATGGCTACACCTTC. This translates into CASSLWGQGYGYTF.

This clonotype was seen repeatedly, ten times or more. This chain links TRBV9 with TRBJ2-7, with 9 positions matching TRBD2. With V trimmed by 4 bases and J by 1 base, 6 bases remained unmatched. The CDR3 is made up of 15 amino acids. Germline V gene lookup returns CDR1 SGDLS and CDR2 YYNGEE. The CDR3 spells CASSRVAGASYEQYF. The CDR3 region has the DNA TGTGCCAGCAGCAGAGTAGCGGGAGCATCCTACGAGCAGTACTTC.

This clonotype was picked up many times. The J gene is TRBJ2-2, the V gene TRBV20-1; a weak D match, TRBD2 (5 bases). Germline V gene sequence: CDR1 DFQATT, CDR2 SNEGSKA (reference sequence). This CDR3 is built from 13 residues. Between the trimmed V and J ends, which lost 5 bases and 1 base, there was a span of 8 bases. The CDR3 DNA reads as TGCAGTGCTGACCGGGGGAACACCGGGGAGCTGTTTTTT. Translating it yields CSADRGNTGELFF.

For this clonotype: Given the absence of the conserved phenylalanine or tryptophan at the CDR3 end, a read error is likely. The limits of the CDR3 on the DNA are not certain, so only TCRdb's listed CDR3 is given. The chain uses TRBV11-1 and TRBJ2-5; the D call of TRBD1 is as the table states it, not checked on the DNA. The CDR3 is 14 residues long, counting both termini. Germline assignment: CDR1 SGHAT and CDR2 FQDESV (reference sequence). The CDR3 is CASSQGDLQETLYV.

Many counts were recorded for this clonotype. One end of the junction is discordant with germline, which a read error may explain. This sequence joins TRBV7-2 and TRBJ2-7; TRBD1 agrees at 7 bases. The CDR3 contains 15 residues. Germline values: CDR1 SGHTA, CDR2 FQGNSA. The CDR3 here is CASSLGTETSCEQYF. The CDR3 DNA follows: TGTGCCAGCAGCTTGGGGACAGAGACTTCCTGCGAGCAGTACTTC.

This clonotype was observed many times. The chain uses TRBV7-9 and TRBJ2-5; 7 positions match TRBD2. CDR3 size: 15 residues. J was trimmed by 4 bases and V by 5 bases; bases with no gene match: 10. CDR1 is SEHNR, CDR2 FQNEAQ, per germline (reference sequence). The CDR3 spells CASSPLGTIGETQYF. CDR3 DNA sequence: TGTGCCAGCAGCCCACTAGGGACTATCGGAGAGACCCAGTACTTC.

A note on this clonotype: This may stem from a read error, because a much larger clone lies one nucleotide away. The CDR3 end shows no conserved phenylalanine or tryptophan, and so a read error is likely. This rearrangement joins TRBV12-3 or TRBV12-4 to TRBJ1-2; TRBD1 matches 10 bases. The CDR3 consists of 13 residues. The J segment lost 6 bases and the V segment lost 5 bases, leaving 3 bases of the junction unmatched. CDR3 sequence (DNA): TGTGCCAGCAGTACGGACAGGGGGGATGGCTACACCCTC. Amino acid sequence: CASSTDRGDGYTL.

This clonotype showed up many times. The chain combines TRBV12-3 or TRBV12-4 with TRBJ2-7, with D uncertain. This CDR3 has 11 residues. V gave up 4 bases and J gave up 6 bases, with 7 bases separating them. DNA of the CDR3: TGTGCCAGCAGTTCTTATACCGAGCAGTACTTC. This sequence encodes CASSSYTEQYF.

At least ten counts were recorded for this clonotype. The rearrangement uses TRBV13 and TRBJ2-7, with 7 bases aligning to TRBD1. The CDR3 extends over 19 amino acids. Germline CDR1 and CDR2: PRHDT and FYEKMQ (reference sequence). Germline trimming cut 5 bases from V and 3 bases from J; bases unmatched to any gene: 22. The CDR3 bases are TGTGCCAGCAGCCGTGAGGGGGCATACCAAGCCACCCATATCTACGAGCAGTACTTC. Protein sequence: CASSREGAYQATHIYEQYF.

The chain is built from TRBV20-1 and TRBJ2-1; D might be TRBD2 (5 bases). V was pared by 1 base and J by 4 bases, with 11 bases between. The CDR3 has 14 amino acids. Germline-derived CDR1 and CDR2 are DFQATT and SNEGSKA (reference sequence). The CDR3 bases are TGCAGTGCTAGAGTGGACGGGAATTACAATGAGCAGTTCTTC. Translated, it gives CSARVDGNYNEQFF.

This clonotype was recorded at least ten times. This sequence joins TRBV2 and TRBJ1-5; D ambiguous. The CDR3 totals 13 residues. CDR1 and CDR2 (germline): SNHLY, FYNNEI. V lost 2 bases, J lost 6 bases, and 8 bases lay in between. CDR3 coding DNA: TGTGCCAGCAGTGAATTGCGTCTTCAGCCCCAGCATTTT. It specifies CASSELRLQPQHF.

The chain joins TRBV6-2 or TRBV6-3 to TRBJ2-7; 9 bases map to TRBD2. V shed 0 bases, J shed 9 bases, and the junction held 15 bases outside the gene matches. The CDR3 consists of 17 residues. Germline CDR1 and CDR2: MNHEY and SVGEGT. CDR3 DNA sequence: TGTGCCAGCAGTTACTCGCCATCTAGCGGGGCGGCTACGACGCAGTACTTC. Translated: CASSYSPSSGAATTQYF.

This clonotype turned up a few times. The CDR3 reads CASRARDRGADTQYF. As DNA, the CDR3 is TGTGCCAGCAGGGCCCGGGACAGGGGTGCAGATACGCAGTATTTT. The V call is TRBV6-1, the J call TRBJ2-3, with 10 nucleotides matching TRBD1. Germline CDR1 reads MNHNS; CDR2 reads SASEGT. The CDR3 contains 15 residues. The J segment lost 4 bases and the V segment lost 6 bases, leaving 7 bases of the junction unmatched.